Below, 26 T cell receptor beta chains from the same sample are listed, as sequenced in a study of memory CD8 T cells in hepatitis C reinfection. The sample's time point: late/post reinfection, 12 to 24 weeks after detection. Sorted cells were sequenced directly ex vivo without any in vitro expansion. TCRdb's copy holds only in-frame clones and misses some; the assay was immunoSEQ multiplex PCR. The data hold just over 45,000 clones, with approximately 92% observed a single time. Sequenced input: naive CD8+ T cells sorted from blood. The receptors originated from a man younger than 35 with hepatitis C virus infection.

The chain recombines TRBV27 with TRBJ1-5; 9 bases match TRBD1. There are 15 residues in the CDR3. V was clipped by 3 bases and J by 2 bases; unmatched bases: 2. Germline loops: CDR1 MNHEY, CDR2 SMNVEV (reference sequence). This chain's CDR3 is CASSFTGGRNQPQHF. In nucleotides, the CDR3 is TGTGCCAGCAGTTTTACAGGGGGCCGCAATCAGCCCCAGCATTTT.

This chain joins TRBV27 and TRBJ2-7; D is possibly TRBD2 (6 bases). The CDR3 loop spans 16 amino acids. Germline V gene lookup returns CDR1 MNHEY and CDR2 SMNVEV (reference sequence). V was trimmed by 0 bases and J by 0 bases, leaving 12 bases between them. In DNA form, the CDR3 reads TGTGCCAGCAGTTTATCCGGCGGGGATAGCTCCTACGAGCAGTACTTC. Translating gives CASSLSGGDSSYEQYF.

The chain recombines TRBV4-3 with TRBJ2-1; a possible D gene is TRBD2 (6 bases). The CDR3 runs to 14 residues. V was clipped by 0 bases and J by 9 bases, with 12 bases between them. Germline CDR1 is LGHNA and CDR2 is YSLEER. CDR3 protein: CASSQDWRETEQFF. The DNA of the CDR3 is TGCGCCAGCAGCCAAGATTGGCGGGAAACTGAGCAGTTCTTC.

On this clone itself: Relative to the germline gene, one junction end is altered; a read error may explain this. V and J are TRBV11-2 and TRBJ2-4; TRBD1 aligns across 8 bases. Germline CDR1 reads SGHAT; CDR2 reads FQNNGV. There are 12 residues in the CDR3. The CDR3 DNA sequence: TGTGCCAGCAGCGGCCCCGGGACAGGTGATAACTTC. This encodes CASSGPGTGDNF.

The V gene is TRBV5-6, the J gene TRBJ2-1; D gene ambiguous. The CDR3 spans 14 residues. Between the trimmed V and J ends, which lost 1 base and 3 bases, there was a span of 8 bases. Germline loops: CDR1 SGHDT, CDR2 YYEEEE. CDR3: CASSLRYSYNEQFF. The CDR3 DNA is TGTGCCAGCAGCTTGAGGTACAGCTACAATGAGCAGTTCTTC.

The V and J genes are TRBV2 and TRBJ2-7; D call uncertain. Germline V CDR1 and CDR2: SNHLY, FYNNEI. V was clipped by 2 bases and J by 3 bases, with 8 bases between them. The CDR3 consists of 13 residues. CDR3 sequence: CASSERDFYEQYF. The CDR3 region has the DNA TGTGCCAGCAGTGAACGAGACTTCTACGAGCAGTACTTC.

This rearrangement joins TRBV5-8 to TRBJ1-2, with 7 bases fitting TRBD1. Germline V gives CDR1 SGHTS, CDR2 YDEGEE. CDR3 length: 15 amino acids. V lost 4 bases, J lost 8 bases, and 14 bases stayed unmatched. CDR3 residues: CASSETGRHEGGYTF. CDR3 DNA: TGTGCCAGCAGCGAGACAGGGAGGCATGAAGGGGGCTACACCTTC.

This clone has just a few counts. The CDR3 bases are TGCGCCAGCAGCCAGGATGACAGGGAGGCGAACGAGCAGTACGTC. Amino acid sequence: CASSQDDREANEQYV. The V and J genes are TRBV4-1 and TRBJ2-7, with a weak D call TRBD1 (7 bases). CDR1 MGHRA and CDR2 YSYEKL come from the germline V gene. The CDR3 is 15 residues long. With 3 bases removed from V and 5 bases from J, the gap between germline ends came to 17 bases.

The CDR3 region is CASSSGQGRYEQYF. The CDR3 coding sequence is TGTGCCAGCAGCTCCGGACAGGGCCGCTACGAGCAGTACTTC. The V call is TRBV12-1, the J call TRBJ2-7; TRBD1 reflects the table's D call only, with no check against the DNA. TRBV12-1 is described as a pseudogene. The CDR3 length is 14 residues.

This clone was detected a few times. The chain has TRBV6-1 and TRBJ2-7, with unresolved D. Deletions cut 6 bases from V and 3 bases from J, with 15 bases between. The CDR3 is 14 residues long. The germline gives CDR1 MNHNS, CDR2 SASEGT. CDR3: CASRPLGPVYEQYV. CDR3 DNA sequence: TGTGCCAGCAGACCGCTGGGCCCTGTCTACGAGCAGTACGTC.

V and J are TRBV19 and TRBJ2-5, with D unclear. Per the germline V gene, CDR1 is LNHDA and CDR2 is SQIVND (reference sequence). This CDR3 spans 15 amino acids. The V and J ends lost 4 bases and 3 bases respectively, with 15 bases between them. CDR3 residues: CASSTPLESEETQYF. In nucleotides, the CDR3 is TGTGCCAGTAGTACCCCGCTAGAGAGCGAAGAGACCCAGTACTTC.

Note on this clone: One junction end disagrees with the germline gene, perhaps due to a read error. V gene TRBV6-1 combines with J gene TRBJ1-4; possibly TRBD1 for D (6 bases). Germline V gives CDR1 MNHNS, CDR2 SASEGT. CDR3 size: 16 residues. The chain's CDR3 is CAISDPAGGADEKLFF. The CDR3 nucleotides read TGTGCCATCAGTGACCCCGCGGGGGGGGCTGACGAAAAACTGTTTTTT.

V and J are TRBV5-6 and TRBJ2-5, with 10 bases matching TRBD2. V shed 4 bases and J 2 bases; nucleotides not matched to a gene: 11. The CDR3 is 17 amino acids. CDR1 and CDR2 from the germline V gene are SGHDT and YYEEEE. CDR3 coding DNA: TGTGCCAGCAGCGCCGACCTAGCGGGAGTTGGTCAAGAGACCCAGTACTTC. This encodes CASSADLAGVGQETQYF.

The chain is built from TRBV5-4 and TRBJ2-3, with 12 bases lining up with TRBD2. The CDR3 length is 16 residues. Germline values: CDR1 SGHNT, CDR2 YYREEE (reference sequence). The V gene end was trimmed by 4 bases and the J gene end by 4 bases; junction bases not matched to a gene: 7. The CDR3 loop is CASSPTTSGSPDTQYF. CDR3 nucleotides: TGTGCCAGCAGCCCCACGACTAGCGGGAGCCCAGATACGCAGTATTTT. The full variable domain, its missing parts supplied by reference TRBV5-4 and TRBJ2-3, is ETGVTQSPTHLIKTRGQQVTLRCSSQSGHNTVSWYQQALGQGPQFIFQYYREEENGRGNFPPRFSGLQFPNYSSELNVNALELDDSALYLCASSPTTSGSPDTQYFGPGTRLTVL.

The rearrangement joins TRBV7-9 to TRBJ2-5; D perhaps matches TRBD2 (5 bases). Trimming pared 4 bases from V and 2 bases from J, leaving 8 bases between. The CDR3 runs 13 residues. CDR1 SEHNR and CDR2 FQNEAQ come from the germline V gene (reference sequence). The chain's CDR3 is CASSSGRQETQYF. In DNA form, the CDR3 reads TGTGCCAGCAGCTCGGGGAGACAAGAGACCCAGTACTTC. Full variable domain (rest looked up from reference TRBV7-9 and TRBJ2-5): DTGVSQNPRHKITKRGQNVTFRCDPISEHNRLYWYRQTLGQGPEFLTYFQNEAQLEKSRLLSDRFSAERPKGSFSTLEIQRTEQGDSAMYLCASSSGRQETQYFGPGTRLLVL.

The V call is TRBV6-1, the J call TRBJ1-2; 8 positions agree with TRBD1. The CDR3 is 15 amino acids. V lost 2 bases and J lost 4; bases outside the gene matches: 6. In germline, CDR1 is MNHNS, CDR2 SASEGT. This CDR3 reads CASSEMAGGSYGYTF. In DNA, the CDR3 is TGTGCCAGCAGTGAAATGGCAGGGGGCTCCTATGGCTACACCTTC.

The J gene is TRBJ1-2, the V gene TRBV27; 10 bases line up with TRBD1. CDR3 length: 14 residues. V trimming: 4 bases; J trimming: 6 bases; junction bases outside the gene matches: 5. Germline V gene sequence: CDR1 MNHEY, CDR2 SMNVEV (reference sequence). The CDR3 DNA follows: TGTGCCAGCAGTTGGACAGGGACAGGGGATGGCTACACCTTC. This encodes CASSWTGTGDGYTF.

The gene calls are TRBV29-1 and TRBJ2-3, with TRBD2 matching 10 bases. Germline V gene lookup returns CDR1 SQVTM and CDR2 ANQGSEA. After removal of 4 bases from V and 4 bases from J, the junction contained 5 bases not matched to a gene. This CDR3 spans 14 amino acids. CDR3 residues: CSVVLAGAPDTQYF. Written as DNA, the CDR3 is TGCAGCGTTGTTCTAGCGGGAGCCCCAGATACGCAGTATTTT.

This rearrangement joins TRBV28 to TRBJ2-5; 11 nucleotides agree with TRBD2. The CDR3 loop spans 16 amino acids. The germline V gene has CDR1 MDHEN and CDR2 SYDVKM. The J segment lost 2 bases and the V segment lost 2 bases, leaving 4 bases of the junction unmatched. The CDR3 protein is CASSLGTSGVQETQYF. The CDR3 coding sequence is TGTGCCAGCAGTTTAGGGACTAGCGGCGTTCAAGAGACCCAGTACTTC.

The chain links TRBV4-1 to TRBJ2-1, with 8 bases aligning to TRBD1. Germline V CDR1 and CDR2: MGHRA, YSYEKL. This CDR3 comprises 15 residues. V lost 5 bases to trimming and J lost 7 bases; unmatched junction nucleotides: 10. The CDR3 DNA follows: TGCGCCAGCAGCGGGGTAGGACAGGGCGATAATGAGCAGTTCTTC. Encoded protein: CASSGVGQGDNEQFF.

The chain couples TRBV19 to TRBJ2-5; 11 positions agree with TRBD1. The J call may not be correct, given that the DNA end is closer to TRBJ2-7. Germline V gene lookup returns CDR1 LNHDA and CDR2 SQIVND (reference sequence). The CDR3 spans 14 residues. The CDR3 region has the DNA TGTGCCAGTAGCGCCGGGACAGGGGGGTACGAGCAGTACTTC. Amino acids: CASSAGTGGYEQYF.

V usage is TRBV5-8 and J usage is TRBJ1-5; D is possibly TRBD1 (6 bases). The CDR3 contains 14 residues. The germline gives CDR1 SGHTS, CDR2 YDEGEE. With 3 bases removed from V and 4 bases from J, the gap between germline ends came to 11 bases. For the CDR3, the DNA is TGTGCCAGCAGCTGGGACATCCGGAATCAGCCCCAGCATTTT. Its protein product is CASSWDIRNQPQHF. Full variable domain (outside the CDR3, taken from reference TRBV5-8 and TRBJ1-5): EAGVTQSPTHLIKTRGQQATLRCSPISGHTSVYWYQQALGLGLQFLLWYDEGEERNRGNFPPRFSGRQFPNYSSELNVNALELEDSALYLCASSWDIRNQPQHFGDGTRLSIL.

The rearrangement uses TRBV4-1 and TRBJ2-5; tentatively, D is TRBD1 (5 bases). The CDR3 totals 14 residues. V lost 3 bases and J lost 5, with 13 bases in between. The germline V gene encodes CDR1 MGHRA and CDR2 YSYEKL. CDR3 DNA: TGCGCCAGCAGCCACAGGGTATCCGGGGAGACCCAGTACTTC. This gives the protein CASSHRVSGETQYF.

The chain uses TRBV2 and TRBJ1-2; perhaps TRBD1 as D (5 bases). The V and J ends lost 7 bases and 2 bases respectively, with 11 bases between them. The CDR3 runs to 13 residues. Germline CDR1 SNHLY, CDR2 FYNNEI. This CDR3 reads CASMGLENYGYTF. The DNA for the CDR3 is TGTGCCAGCATGGGGCTGGAGAACTATGGCTACACCTTC.

The CDR3 spells CASSDQGLAGGGGYEQYF. The CDR3, as DNA: TGCGCCAGCAGTGATCAGGGACTAGCGGGAGGAGGGGGCTACGAGCAGTACTTC. V usage is TRBV10-2 and J usage is TRBJ2-7; 15 bases match TRBD2. Germline V gene data show CDR1 as WSHSY and CDR2 as SAAADI. The CDR3 spans 18 residues. The V and J ends lost 3 bases and 3 bases, in that order; junction bases with no gene match: 9.

The genes are TRBV5-6 and TRBJ2-5; D is unclear. The better agreement between TRBJ2-7 and the DNA end casts doubt on the J call. This CDR3 has 14 residues. Germline CDR1 is SGHDT and CDR2 is YYEEEE. CDR3 coding DNA: TGTGCCAGCAGCTTGGGACTGAGCGCCAACGAGCAGTACTTC. Amino acid sequence: CASSLGLSANEQYF.